This T cell receptor (beta chain) was identified during a study of blood T cell repertoires in COVID-19. Produced via immunoSEQ multiplex PCR; TCRdb's table is partial and in-frame only. The data show a few hundred thousand clones, with 87% seen just once and roughly 7.2% held by the top ten. V was shortened by 6 bases and J by 0 bases, with 12 bases between the two germline ends. This CDR3 is built from 14 residues. The V gene's germline CDR1 is SGHRS and CDR2 YFSETQ. This TCR came from a young man in a cohort exposed to, infected with or recovered from COVID-19 (not recorded which). Sequencing used PBMCs or T cells enriched from blood (not recorded which). The chain employs TRBV5-1 and TRBJ1-2; D ambiguous. CDR3 protein: CASTRSSANYGYTF. In nucleotides, the CDR3 is TGCGCCAGCACTCGGTCCAGCGCTAACTATGGCTACACCTTC.